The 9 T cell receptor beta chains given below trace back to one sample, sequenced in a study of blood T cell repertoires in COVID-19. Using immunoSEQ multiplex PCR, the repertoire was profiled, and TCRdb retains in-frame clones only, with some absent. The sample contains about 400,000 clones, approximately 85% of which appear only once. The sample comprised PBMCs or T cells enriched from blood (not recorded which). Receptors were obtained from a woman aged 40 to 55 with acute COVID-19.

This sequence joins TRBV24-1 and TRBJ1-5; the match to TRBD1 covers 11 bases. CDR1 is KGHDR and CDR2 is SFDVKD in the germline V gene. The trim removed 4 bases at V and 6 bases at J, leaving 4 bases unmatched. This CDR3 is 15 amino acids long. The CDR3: CATSDRTGGGQPQHF. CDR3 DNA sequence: TGTGCCACCAGTGACCGGACAGGGGGCGGTCAGCCCCAGCATTTT.

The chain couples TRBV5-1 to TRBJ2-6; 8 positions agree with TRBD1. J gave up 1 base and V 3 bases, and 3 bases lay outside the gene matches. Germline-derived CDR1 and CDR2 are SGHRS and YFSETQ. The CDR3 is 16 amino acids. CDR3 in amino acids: CASSWTGMSGANVLTF. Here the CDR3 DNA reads TGCGCCAGCAGCTGGACAGGGATGTCTGGGGCCAACGTCCTGACTTTC.

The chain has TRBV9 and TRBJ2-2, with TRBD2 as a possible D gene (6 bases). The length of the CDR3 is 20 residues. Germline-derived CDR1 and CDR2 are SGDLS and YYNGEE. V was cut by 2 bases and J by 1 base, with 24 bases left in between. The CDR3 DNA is TGTGCCAGCAGCGTGCGGGACCGGGATAAGCAGTTTTTGAACACCGGGGAGCTGTTTTTT. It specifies CASSVRDRDKQFLNTGELFF. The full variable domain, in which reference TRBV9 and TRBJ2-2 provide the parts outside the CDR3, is DSGVTQTPKHLITATGQRVTLRCSPRSGDLSVYWYQQSLDQGLQFLIQYYNGEERAKGNILERFSAQQFPDLHSELNLSSLELGDSALYFCASSVRDRDKQFLNTGELFFGEGSRLTVL.

In nucleotides, the CDR3 is TGTGCCAGCTCACCATCCCCAGGACAGATCTATGGCTACACCTTC. As protein: CASSPSPGQIYGYTF. This chain uses TRBV18 with TRBJ1-2, with a possible D match to TRBD1 (6 bases). Germline V gene lookup returns CDR1 KGHSH and CDR2 LQKENI. V lost 2 bases and J 4 bases, leaving 14 bases between the germline ends. CDR3 length equals 15 residues.

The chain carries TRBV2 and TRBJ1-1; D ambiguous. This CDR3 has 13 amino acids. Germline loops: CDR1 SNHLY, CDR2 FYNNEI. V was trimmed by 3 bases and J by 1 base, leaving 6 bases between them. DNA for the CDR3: TGTGCCAGCAGTGATCCCAGGAACACTGAAGCTTTCTTT. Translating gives CASSDPRNTEAFF.

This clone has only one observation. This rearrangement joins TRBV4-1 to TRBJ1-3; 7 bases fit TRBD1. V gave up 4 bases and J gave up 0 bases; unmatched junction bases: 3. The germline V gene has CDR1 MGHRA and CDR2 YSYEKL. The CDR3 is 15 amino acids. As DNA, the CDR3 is TGCGCCAGCAGCCGGGACAGATTCTCTGGAAACACCATATATTTT. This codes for CASSRDRFSGNTIYF.

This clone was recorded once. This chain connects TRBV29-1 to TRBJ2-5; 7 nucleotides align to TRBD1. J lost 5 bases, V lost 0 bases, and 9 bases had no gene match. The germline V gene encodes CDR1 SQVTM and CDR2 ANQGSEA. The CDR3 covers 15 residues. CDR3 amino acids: CSVEDDRALRETQYF. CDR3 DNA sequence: TGCAGCGTTGAAGACGACAGGGCTCTCCGGGAGACCCAGTACTTC.

DNA for the CDR3: TGTGCCATCAGTGAGTCGACGGGACAGCCCCAGCATTTT. Translating it yields CAISESTGQPQHF. The chain recombines TRBV10-3 with TRBJ1-5, with D unresolved. Germline V gene sequence: CDR1 ENHRY, CDR2 SYGVKD. The CDR3 is 13 amino acids. V lost 0 bases and J lost 7, with 7 bases in between.

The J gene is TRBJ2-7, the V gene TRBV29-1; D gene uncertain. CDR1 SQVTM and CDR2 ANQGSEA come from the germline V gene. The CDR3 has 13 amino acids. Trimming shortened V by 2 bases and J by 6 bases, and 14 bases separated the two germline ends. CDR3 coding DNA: TGCAGCGTTGAAAGTCTAGTTATTGGCGAGCAGTACTTC. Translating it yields CSVESLVIGEQYF.